This TCR beta chain originates from a study of shared clonotypes between healthy human individuals. As to this clone: Its target is unknown.

Deep-level settings were used for running the assay. Clones were sequenced by immunoSEQ multiplex PCR, and TCRdb holds only the in-frame ones, with some missing. The sample has around 1 million clones; more than 75% are singletons. In germline, CDR1 is SQVTM, CDR2 ANQGSEA. Trimming at V came to 4 bases and at J to 5 bases, leaving 6 bases not matched to a gene. CDR3 length: 14 residues. Whole-study results and caveats: What limited the represented genetic and exposure-history diversity was the small number of donors. Rarefaction showed sorted-subset sequencing was incomplete despite large depth. Estimated clonotype richness was generally higher in naive than memory subsets.

V is TRBV29-1 and J is TRBJ1-5; TRBD1 matches at 9 bases. Specimen: memory CD4+ T cells sorted from blood. As for subset: CD45RA-negative fraction. The TCR was taken from a young man in good health. For the CDR3, the DNA is TGCAGCGTTGGGGGGACAGGGATCGATCAGCCCCAGCATTTT. Residues: CSVGGTGIDQPQHF. The whole variable domain, remainder taken from reference TRBV29-1 and TRBJ1-5, is SAVISQKPSRDICQRGTSLTIQCQVDSQVTMMFWYRQQPGQSLTLIATANQGSEATYESGFVIDKFPISRPNLTFSTLTVSNMSPEDSSIYLCSVGGTGIDQPQHFGDGTRLSIL.